This T cell receptor beta chain emerged from a study of kidney transplant recipient with SARS-CoV-2 infection. TCRdb fed the reads into MiXCR, producing one record per CDR3 protein. The sample carries 250,000 or so distinct CDR3 sequences, around 30% recorded once. CDR1 and CDR2 (germline): MDHEN, SYDVKM. This CDR3 spans 15 amino acids. The V end lost 10 bases, the J end lost 5 bases, and 23 bases lay between the germline ends. This clonotype was seen at least ten times. This clonotype was sampled from a male patient aged 30 to 40 who had COVID-19 and was a kidney transplant recipient. Some T cells may arise from the graft donor. The chain combines TRBV28 with TRBJ1-2; possibly TRBD1 for D (6 bases). The sequences come from a blood sample, collected at baseline and on roughly day 120 from a kidney transplant recipient. The CDR3 loop is CATLEWTAAQYGYTF. The CDR3, as DNA: TGTGCCACCCTTGAATGGACAGCAGCGCAATATGGCTACACCTTC.